A selection of T cell receptor beta chains follows, all from one sample in a study of OX40 agonist ivuxolimab in advanced cancers. TCRdb's copy holds only in-frame clones and misses some; the assay was immunoSEQ multiplex PCR. This table holds 43,000 or so clones, 70% to 90% found once. The sample was CD4+ or CD8+ T cells sorted from blood, taken in a trial of the OX40 agonist ivuxolimab. Every receptor here comes from an adult with an advanced solid tumor such as melanoma, head and neck, liver or kidney cancer. The CDR3 runs from the conserved cysteine through the conserved F or W. Fields, in order: J gene, D gene, V gene, clone size, CDR3 DNA, CDR3 protein. The D gene is left open where the match is weak. Rows may omit the clone size; those that give it use once, few, many or a size class.

J gene: TRBJ2-2; D gene: TRBD1; V gene: TRBV7-9; clone size: .; CDR3 DNA: TGTGCCAGCAGCTCTACCCGGACAGGGGGCACCGGGGAGCTGTTTTTT; CDR3 protein: CASSSTRTGGTGELFF
J gene: TRBJ2-3; D gene: TRBD2; V gene: TRBV11-1; clone size: .; CDR3 DNA: TGTGCCAGCAGCCCCCGGGGGGGCCGCAGCACAGATACGCAGTATTTT; CDR3 protein: CASSPRGGRSTDTQYF
J gene: TRBJ2-7; D gene: .; V gene: TRBV27; clone size: .; CDR3 DNA: TGTGCCAGCAGTTTATCGGGGTGGGGGACCTACGAGCAGTACTTC; CDR3 protein: CASSLSGWGTYEQYF
J gene: TRBJ2-5; D gene: TRBD2; V gene: TRBV29-1; clone size: .; CDR3 DNA: TGCAGCGTTGGGACTAGCGGGAGTAGGGAGCAGTACTTC; CDR3 protein: CSVGTSGSREQYF
J gene: TRBJ2-2; D gene: .; V gene: TRBV19; clone size: .; CDR3 DNA: TGTGCCAGTTGGCCCAGGGAATTGGTAACCGGGGAGCTGTTTTTT; CDR3 protein: CASWPRELVTGELFF
J gene: TRBJ2-5; D gene: TRBD1; V gene: TRBV5-5; clone size: few; CDR3 DNA: TGTGCCAGCAGCACCACACGGGACAGGGTAGTGCACCGAGAGACCCAGTACTTC; CDR3 protein: CASSTTRDRVVHRETQYF
J gene: TRBJ2-7; D gene: TRBD2; V gene: TRBV11-2; clone size: .; CDR3 DNA: TGTGCCAGCAGCTTAACCAGCGGGGTCTACGAGCAGTACTTC; CDR3 protein: CASSLTSGVYEQYF
J gene: TRBJ1-4; D gene: .; V gene: TRBV5-1; clone size: .; CDR3 DNA: TGCGCCAGCAGCTTGAACGCAGCGGGAGGTGAAAAACTGTTTTTT; CDR3 protein: CASSLNAAGGEKLFF
J gene: TRBJ2-7; D gene: .; V gene: TRBV10-3; clone size: .; CDR3 DNA: TGTGCCATCAGTGAGTCAGGGAGCTCCTACGGGCAGTACTTC; CDR3 protein: CAISESGSSYGQYF
J gene: TRBJ2-7; D gene: .; V gene: TRBV5-1; clone size: .; CDR3 DNA: TGCGCCAGCAGATCACAGGGGAGGACCTACGAGCAGTACTTC; CDR3 protein: CASRSQGRTYEQYF
J gene: TRBJ2-7; D gene: TRBD1; V gene: TRBV4-3; clone size: .; CDR3 DNA: TGCGCCAGCAGCCAAGGGGGACAGGGGTTCTACGAGCAGTACTTC; CDR3 protein: CASSQGGQGFYEQYF
J gene: TRBJ2-7; D gene: .; V gene: TRBV30; clone size: .; CDR3 DNA: TGTGCCTTTACAGGGTCGGCCTACGAGCAGTACTTC; CDR3 protein: CAFTGSAYEQYF
J gene: TRBJ2-7; D gene: .; V gene: TRBV11-2; clone size: .; CDR3 DNA: TGTGCCAGCAGCTCAAGGACGGGGACCTACGAGCAGTACTTC; CDR3 protein: CASSSRTGTYEQYF
J gene: TRBJ2-7; D gene: TRBD1; V gene: TRBV18; clone size: .; CDR3 DNA: TGTGCCAGCTCACCGTCCGGGACAGGGGGGGCCTACGAGCAGTACTTC; CDR3 protein: CASSPSGTGGAYEQYF
J gene: TRBJ1-1; D gene: .; V gene: TRBV7-9; clone size: .; CDR3 DNA: TGTGCCAGCAGAAGACAGAACACTGAAGCTTTCTTT; CDR3 protein: CASRRQNTEAFF
J gene: TRBJ2-7; D gene: .; V gene: TRBV5-4; clone size: .; CDR3 DNA: TGTGCCAGCAGGGACTCAGGGAGTAAGCAGTACTTC; CDR3 protein: CASRDSGSKQYF
J gene: TRBJ2-3; D gene: .; V gene: TRBV7-3; clone size: .; CDR3 DNA: TGTGCCAGCAGCCTGAGGGACTTCGGAGATACGCAGTATTTT; CDR3 protein: CASSLRDFGDTQYF
J gene: TRBJ2-7; D gene: .; V gene: TRBV5-4; clone size: .; CDR3 DNA: TGTGCCAGCAGCTGGGGACATCGGGCAGGGGAGCAGTACTTC; CDR3 protein: CASSWGHRAGEQYF
J gene: TRBJ2-5; D gene: .; V gene: TRBV7-6; clone size: .; CDR3 DNA: TGTGCCAGCAGCTTAGCGAAGACCCAGTACTTC; CDR3 protein: CASSLAKTQYF
J gene: TRBJ1-2; D gene: .; V gene: TRBV6-4; clone size: .; CDR3 DNA: TGTGCCAGCAGTACCACAGGGATGGGTGGCTACACCTTC; CDR3 protein: CASSTTGMGGYTF
J gene: TRBJ2-7; D gene: TRBD2; V gene: TRBV6-1; clone size: once; CDR3 DNA: TGTGCCAGCAGTGAGGGACTAGCCCAAGACGAGCAGTACTTC; CDR3 protein: CASSEGLAQDEQYF
J gene: TRBJ1-2; D gene: TRBD1; V gene: TRBV2; clone size: .; CDR3 DNA: TGTGCCAGCAGTTTGGACAGGGCAGGGTCCTATGGCTACACCTTC; CDR3 protein: CASSLDRAGSYGYTF
J gene: TRBJ2-3; D gene: .; V gene: TRBV11-2; clone size: .; CDR3 DNA: TGTGCCAGCAGCCCCCCTATCTCGTTGAATACGCAGTATTTT; CDR3 protein: CASSPPISLNTQYF
J gene: TRBJ2-7; D gene: .; V gene: TRBV7-9; clone size: .; CDR3 DNA: TGTGCCAGCACCAGGGGGGTCTCCTACGAGCAGTACTTC; CDR3 protein: CASTRGVSYEQYF
J gene: TRBJ1-1; D gene: TRBD1; V gene: TRBV11-2; clone size: .; CDR3 DNA: TGTGCCAGCAGCCCACAGGGGTGGGGCACTGAAGCTTTCTTT; CDR3 protein: CASSPQGWGTEAFF
J gene: TRBJ2-3; D gene: .; V gene: TRBV11-3; clone size: once; CDR3 DNA: TGTGCCAGCAGCTTAGAGGCCCTCGGAGATACGCAGTATTTT; CDR3 protein: CASSLEALGDTQYF
J gene: TRBJ2-1; D gene: .; V gene: TRBV2; clone size: .; CDR3 DNA: TGTGCCACCCTGGCCGGGAGCTCCTACAATGAGCAGTTCTTC; CDR3 protein: CATLAGSSYNEQFF
J gene: TRBJ2-5; D gene: .; V gene: TRBV7-9; clone size: few; CDR3 DNA: TGTGCCAGCAGTCTTCTATACCGGGGCTTGTCCCAGTACTTC; CDR3 protein: CASSLLYRGLSQYF
J gene: TRBJ2-2; D gene: .; V gene: TRBV29-1; clone size: .; CDR3 DNA: TGCAGCGTGGACATATCGAACACCGGGGAGCTGTTTTTT; CDR3 protein: CSVDISNTGELFF
J gene: TRBJ2-7; D gene: .; V gene: TRBV9; clone size: .; CDR3 DNA: TGTGCCAGCACCTCAGGCCGCCCCGTTTGCACCTACGAGCAGTACTTC; CDR3 protein: CASTSGRPVCTYEQYF
J gene: TRBJ1-1; D gene: TRBD1; V gene: TRBV6-1; clone size: .; CDR3 DNA: TGTGCCAGCAGTCATACTTGGGACAGAGTAAGGGCTTTCTTT; CDR3 protein: CASSHTWDRVRAFF
J gene: TRBJ1-1; D gene: .; V gene: TRBV29-1; clone size: .; CDR3 DNA: TGCAGCGTTAAGGAGGGGGTCACTGAAGCTTTCTTT; CDR3 protein: CSVKEGVTEAFF
J gene: TRBJ1-5; D gene: .; V gene: TRBV7-2; clone size: few; CDR3 DNA: TGTGCCAGCAGCCTAAACGGGGTAGGTCAGCCCCAGCATTTT; CDR3 protein: CASSLNGVGQPQHF
J gene: TRBJ2-3; D gene: TRBD2; V gene: TRBV16; clone size: .; CDR3 DNA: TGTGCCAGCAGCCAATCGGGCGGGAGATCTGATACGCAGTATTTT; CDR3 protein: CASSQSGGRSDTQYF
J gene: TRBJ2-7; D gene: .; V gene: TRBV21-1; clone size: .; CDR3 DNA: TGTGCCAGCAGCCCCCGGACTAGCGGGGGGGCCAGCTCCTACGAGCAGTACTTC; CDR3 protein: CASSPRTSGGASSYEQYF
J gene: TRBJ1-2; D gene: .; V gene: TRBV2; clone size: .; CDR3 DNA: TGTGCCAGCAGGCCATCAGGGAACTATGGCTACACCTTC; CDR3 protein: CASRPSGNYGYTF
J gene: TRBJ1-4; D gene: .; V gene: TRBV11-2; clone size: .; CDR3 DNA: TGTGCCAGCAGCTTAGGGTTAAATGAAAAACTGTTTTTT; CDR3 protein: CASSLGLNEKLFF
J gene: TRBJ1-1; D gene: TRBD1; V gene: TRBV11-2; clone size: .; CDR3 DNA: TGTGCCAGCAGCTTAAGTCCCGCAACAGGGGGCCGAGAAGCTTTCTTT; CDR3 protein: CASSLSPATGGREAFF
J gene: TRBJ2-3; D gene: TRBD1; V gene: TRBV10-3; clone size: .; CDR3 DNA: TGTGCCATCAGTGGGGGGACAGGCACAGATACGCAGTATTTT; CDR3 protein: CAISGGTGTDTQYF
J gene: TRBJ1-3; D gene: .; V gene: TRBV7-2; clone size: .; CDR3 DNA: TGTGCCAGCTACAGGTTCTCTGGAAACACCATATATTTT; CDR3 protein: CASYRFSGNTIYF
J gene: TRBJ2-3; D gene: .; V gene: TRBV5-4; clone size: once; CDR3 DNA: TGTGCCAGCAGCCCTACGGCTACTAGCACAGATACGCAGTATTTT; CDR3 protein: CASSPTATSTDTQYF
J gene: TRBJ2-7; D gene: .; V gene: TRBV11-2; clone size: once; CDR3 DNA: TGTGCCAGCAGCTTAGCTGGAGGGGGATACGAGCAGTACTTC; CDR3 protein: CASSLAGGGYEQYF
J gene: TRBJ2-3; D gene: TRBD1; V gene: TRBV28; clone size: .; CDR3 DNA: TGTGCCAGCAGTTCCACTTTAGAGGGGACAGATGCGCAGTATTTT; CDR3 protein: CASSSTLEGTDAQYF
J gene: TRBJ2-7; D gene: TRBD2; V gene: TRBV4-2; clone size: .; CDR3 DNA: TGTGCCAGCAGCCAAGGGAGGATCAGCGGGAATGTCTACGAGCAGTACTTC; CDR3 protein: CASSQGRISGNVYEQYF
J gene: TRBJ1-5; D gene: .; V gene: TRBV11-2; clone size: .; CDR3 DNA: TGTGCCAGCAGTGACAGTACAGGTCAGCCCCAGCATTTT; CDR3 protein: CASSDSTGQPQHF
J gene: TRBJ2-1; D gene: TRBD2; V gene: TRBV5-4; clone size: .; CDR3 DNA: TGTGCCAGCAGCCCAGCCCGGGGGGTGGGAGGGGTCAATGAGCAGTTCTTC; CDR3 protein: CASSPARGVGGVNEQFF
J gene: TRBJ2-2; D gene: TRBD1; V gene: TRBV11-3; clone size: few; CDR3 DNA: TGTGCCAGCAGACCGGGACAGGGGGCCGGGGAGCTGTTTTTT; CDR3 protein: CASRPGQGAGELFF
J gene: TRBJ2-7; D gene: .; V gene: TRBV6-4; clone size: .; CDR3 DNA: TGTGCCAGCAGTTACCCGCGGGGCGAGCAGTACTTC; CDR3 protein: CASSYPRGEQYF
J gene: TRBJ2-5; D gene: .; V gene: TRBV30; clone size: .; CDR3 DNA: TGTGCCTGGAGTGTAGGGCGGAAAGAGACCCAGTACTTC; CDR3 protein: CAWSVGRKETQYF
J gene: TRBJ2-1; D gene: TRBD2; V gene: TRBV4-2; clone size: .; CDR3 DNA: TGTGCCAGCAGCCAAGTTGGACGGACTAGCGGGCTGAATGAGCAGTTCTTC; CDR3 protein: CASSQVGRTSGLNEQFF
J gene: TRBJ2-2; D gene: .; V gene: TRBV19; clone size: .; CDR3 DNA: TGTGCCAGTAGTATGGTGGGGGGCCTTGGCACCGGGGAGCTGTTTTTT; CDR3 protein: CASSMVGGLGTGELFF
J gene: TRBJ2-7; D gene: TRBD2; V gene: TRBV7-6; clone size: .; CDR3 DNA: TGTGCCAGCAGTTCTGGGCGGGGGGGGTACGAGCAGTACTTC; CDR3 protein: CASSSGRGGYEQYF